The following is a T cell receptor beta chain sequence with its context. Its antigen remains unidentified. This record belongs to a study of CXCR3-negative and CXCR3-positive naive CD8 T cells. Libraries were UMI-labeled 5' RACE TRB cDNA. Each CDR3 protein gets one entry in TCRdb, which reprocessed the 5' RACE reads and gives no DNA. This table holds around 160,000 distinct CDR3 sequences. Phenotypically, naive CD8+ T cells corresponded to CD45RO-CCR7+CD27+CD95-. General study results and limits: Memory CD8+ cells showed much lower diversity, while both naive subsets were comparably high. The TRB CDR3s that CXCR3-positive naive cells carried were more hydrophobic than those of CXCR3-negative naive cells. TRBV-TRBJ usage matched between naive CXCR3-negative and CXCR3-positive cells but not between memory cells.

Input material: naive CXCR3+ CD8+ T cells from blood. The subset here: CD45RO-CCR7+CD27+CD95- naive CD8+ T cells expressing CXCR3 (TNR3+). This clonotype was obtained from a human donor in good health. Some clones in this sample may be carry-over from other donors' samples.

CDR3: CASSPTSGGDNNEQFF. The V call is TRBV12-3 or TRBV12-4, the J call TRBJ2-1; there is no DNA to check the TCRdb D call of TRBD2. The CDR3 consists of 16 residues.